The entry that follows covers one T cell receptor beta chain sequence. The data stem from a study of blood T cell repertoires in COVID-19. Study as a whole: COVID-19 samples, acute and convalescent, were from the United States, Italy and Spain. PBMCs, B-cell-depleted T cells, or T cells provided the cDNA or gDNA that made up the material.

The authors' processing: Quantification of nucleated cells was approximated via reference gene primer amplification. The data were produced by immunoSEQ multiplex PCR, yet TCRdb's version contains in-frame clones alone and is incomplete. Clonal size and the V and J genes are those of that table, whereas D and trimming came from the DNA. This sample carries 290,000 or so clones, approximately 85% of them seen once, and the ten largest clones take 5.1%. CDR1 is LGHNA, CDR2 YSLEER, per germline. The CDR3 covers 15 residues. With 1 base clipped from V and 5 bases from J, the junction kept 6 bases outside the gene matches.

The sample comprised peripheral blood. This rearrangement joins TRBV4-3 to TRBJ2-5; 8 bases are shared with TRBD1. This clonotype was obtained from a man aged 50 to 60 with active or convalescent COVID-19. The CDR3 DNA sequence: TGCGCCAGCAGCCAAGTGCAGGGGGCTTGGGAGACCCAGTACTTC. It codes for CASSQVQGAWETQYF.